These T cell receptor beta chains were read from a single sample in a study of CD4+ T cells in melanoma. Here immunoSEQ multiplex PCR was the method, and the copy in TCRdb shows in-frame clones only, minus some. The sample contains some 12,000 clones, roughly 66% of which appear only once. The sample taken for sequencing was cells from a culture (not recorded whether cultured in vitro). The receptor source for this set is a human donor with melanoma. The CDR3 runs from the conserved cysteine through the conserved F or W. D genes are given only for firm matches. Where a row states a size, it is once, few, many or the class of an expanded clone; other rows omit it.

CASSHPGLPYEQYF,TGTGCCAGCAGCCACCCAGGGTTGCCTTACGAGCAGTACTTC,-,TRBJ2-7,TRBV5-4,-
CASMRKRGLFF,TGTGCCAGCATGCGGAAGCGGGGGCTGTTCTTC,-,TRBJ2-1,TRBV7-4,TRBD2
CASSPTGSETQYF,TGTGCCAGCAGCCCGACAGGGTCCGAGACCCAGTACTTC,-,TRBJ2-5,TRBV6-1,TRBD1
CASSPPDLGSPLHF,TGTGCCAGCAGTCCTCCGGACTTGGGTTCACCCCTCCACTTT,-,TRBJ1-6,TRBV11-2,-
CASSRGITETQYF,TGTGCCAGCAGTAGGGGAATTACGGAGACCCAGTACTTC,-,TRBJ2-5,TRBV6-1,-
CARSKGTEAFF,TGTGCCAGGAGTAAAGGAACTGAAGCTTTCTTT,few,TRBJ1-1,TRBV2,-
CASSLGHGNTEAFF,TGCGCCAGCAGCTTGGGACACGGGAACACTGAAGCTTTCTTT,once,TRBJ1-1,TRBV5-1,-
CASGLGFLNTEAFF,TGTGCCAGCGGCTTAGGTTTTTTGAACACTGAAGCTTTCTTT,few,TRBJ1-1,TRBV7-9,-
CASSYKSSSAVF,TGTGCCAGCAGTTACAAGAGCAGCTCGGCGGTCTTC,-,TRBJ1-2,TRBV6-5,-
CASSYFPGQGYEQYF,TGTGCCAGCAGTTACTTCCCGGGACAGGGCTACGAGCAGTACTTC,-,TRBJ2-7,TRBV6-5,TRBD1
CASSPQRTEAFF,TGTGCCAGCAGCCCTCAGCGCACTGAAGCTTTCTTT,few,TRBJ1-1,TRBV7-2,-
CAWRPVGDTRGYTF,TGTGCCTGGAGGCCTGTGGGGGACACTAGGGGCTACACCTTC,-,TRBJ1-2,TRBV30,-
CASSHRQGGNQPQHF,TGTGCCAGTAGTCACCGTCAGGGTGGCAATCAGCCCCAGCATTTT,-,TRBJ1-5,TRBV19,-
CASSLSGTGAGNTIYF,TGTGCCAGCAGCCTTTCCGGGACAGGGGCCGGAAACACCATATATTTT,-,TRBJ1-3,TRBV27,TRBD1
CASTSLTGGRSGNTIYF,TGTGCCAGTACCTCCCTCACAGGGGGCCGCTCTGGAAACACCATATATTTT,few,TRBJ1-3,TRBV19,TRBD1
CASSLFYTQYF,TGTGCCAGCAGCTTGTTCTATACGCAGTATTTT,few,TRBJ2-3,TRBV7-9,-
CASRRTDNSNQPQHF,TGCGCCAGCAGAAGGACAGACAATAGCAATCAGCCCCAGCATTTT,few,TRBJ1-5,TRBV5-1,-
CASSIEQVSGYTF,TGTGCCAGCAGTATAGAGCAAGTGTCCGGCTACACCTTC,-,TRBJ1-2,TRBV6-1,-
CASSPPRQGYEQYF,TGTGCCAGCTCACCACCGCGACAGGGATACGAGCAGTACTTC,-,TRBJ2-7,TRBV18,TRBD1
CGVGDYGYTF,TGTGGGGTTGGTGACTATGGCTACACCTTC,few,TRBJ1-2,TRBV20-1,-
CASKFRPEDEYGYTF,TGTGCCAGCAAGTTTCGTCCGGAAGACGAATATGGCTACACCTTC,-,TRBJ1-2,TRBV6-5,-
CASKTGASLGTQYF,TGTGCCAGCAAGACAGGGGCCTCACTGGGGACCCAGTACTTC,-,TRBJ2-5,TRBV2,TRBD1
CASSQTQGSNEQYF,TGCGCCAGCAGCCAAACACAGGGATCGAACGAGCAGTACTTC,-,TRBJ2-7,TRBV4-1,-
CARSPRHYEQYF,TGTGCCAGAAGCCCCCGGCACTACGAGCAGTACTTC,-,TRBJ2-7,TRBV5-3,-
CASNRAGAGSSYNEQFF,TGTGCCAGTAATCGAGCGGGGGCCGGGAGCTCCTACAATGAGCAGTTCTTC,-,TRBJ2-1,TRBV19,TRBD2
CASSSGTTKGSEQYF,TGTGCCAGCAGCTCGGGGACAACAAAGGGCAGCGAGCAGTACTTC,-,TRBJ2-7,TRBV9,-
CASSYWGDTQYF,TGCGCCAGCAGCTATTGGGGGGATACGCAGTATTTT,-,TRBJ2-3,TRBV4-1,-
CASARTGANSPLHF,TGTGCCAGCGCCAGGACAGGGGCGAATTCACCCCTCCACTTT,-,TRBJ1-6,TRBV27,TRBD1
CASSVEMTPLPNEQFF,TGTGCCAGCAGCGTAGAAATGACTCCCTTGCCCAATGAGCAGTTCTTC,once,TRBJ2-1,TRBV9,-
CASTEWVVKTF,TGTGCCAGCACCGAATGGGTCGTCAAAACTTTT,-,TRBJ1-1,TRBV2,-
CASSLPTGDRYEQYF,TGTGCCAGCAGCTTGCCGACAGGGGATAGGTACGAGCAGTACTTC,-,TRBJ2-7,TRBV5-6,TRBD1